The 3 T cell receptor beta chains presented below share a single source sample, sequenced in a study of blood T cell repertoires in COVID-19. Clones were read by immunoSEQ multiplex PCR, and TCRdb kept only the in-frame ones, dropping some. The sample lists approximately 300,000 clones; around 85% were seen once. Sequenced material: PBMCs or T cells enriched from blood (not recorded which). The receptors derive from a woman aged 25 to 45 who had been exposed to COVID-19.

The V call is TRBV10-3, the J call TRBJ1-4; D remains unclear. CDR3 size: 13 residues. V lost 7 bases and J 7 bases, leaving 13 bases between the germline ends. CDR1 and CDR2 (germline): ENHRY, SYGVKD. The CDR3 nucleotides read TGTGCCATCAACGAGGGCGGTGGTGAAAAACTGTTTTTT. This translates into CAINEGGGEKLFF.

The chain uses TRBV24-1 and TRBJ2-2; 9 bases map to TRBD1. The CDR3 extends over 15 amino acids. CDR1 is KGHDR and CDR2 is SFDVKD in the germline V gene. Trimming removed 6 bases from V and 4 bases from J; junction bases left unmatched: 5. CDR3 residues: CATSPGQGRTGELFF. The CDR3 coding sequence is TGTGCCACCAGTCCGGGACAGGGACGCACCGGGGAGCTGTTTTTT.

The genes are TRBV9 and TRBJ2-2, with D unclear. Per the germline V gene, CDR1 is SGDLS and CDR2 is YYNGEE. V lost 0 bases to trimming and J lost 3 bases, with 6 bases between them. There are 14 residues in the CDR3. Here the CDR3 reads CASSVDLYTGELFF. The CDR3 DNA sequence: TGTGCCAGCAGCGTAGATTTATACACCGGGGAGCTGTTTTTT.